This T cell receptor beta chain was identified during a study of shared clonotypes between healthy human individuals. Germline lookup yields CDR1 SGHAT and CDR2 FQNNGV. The CDR3 is made up of 16 amino acids. The V gene lost 3 bases and the J gene lost 1 base, with 15 bases spanning the gap. The donors were adults (healthy and HIV-negative) with no recent acute infections or vaccinations. The table came from immunoSEQ multiplex PCR; TCRdb's copy has only in-frame clones and leaves some out. The sample lists a few million clones, over 85% occurring once. The chain is built from TRBV11-2 and TRBJ2-5, with a tentative D call TRBD2 (6 bases). This clonotype was sampled from a man between 18 and 35 years old in good health. Sequenced input: naive CD4+ T cells sorted from blood. Subset defined: CD45RA+ positively selected. The CDR3 DNA reads as TGTGCCAGCAGCTTCACCACTAGCCCCGCCCAAGAGACCCAGTACTTC. It specifies CASSFTTSPAQETQYF. Full variable domain (outside the CDR3, taken from reference TRBV11-2 and TRBJ2-5): EAGVAQSPRYKIIEKRQSVAFWCNPISGHATLYWYQQILGQGPKLLIQFQNNGVVDDSQLPKDRFSAERLKGVDSTLKIQPAKLEDSAVYLCASSFTTSPAQETQYFGPGTRLLVL.